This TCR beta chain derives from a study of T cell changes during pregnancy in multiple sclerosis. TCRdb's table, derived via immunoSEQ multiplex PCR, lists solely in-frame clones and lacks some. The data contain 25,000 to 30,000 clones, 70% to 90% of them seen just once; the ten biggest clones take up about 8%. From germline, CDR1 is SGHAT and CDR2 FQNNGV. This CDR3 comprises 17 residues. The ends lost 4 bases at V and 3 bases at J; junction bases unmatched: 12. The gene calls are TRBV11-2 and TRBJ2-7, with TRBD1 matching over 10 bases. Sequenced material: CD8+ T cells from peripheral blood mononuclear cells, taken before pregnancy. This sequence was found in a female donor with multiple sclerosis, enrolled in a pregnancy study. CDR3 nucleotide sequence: TGTGCCAGCAGCTCTCGAGCGGGACAGGGGAACTACTACGAGCAGTACTTC. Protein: CASSSRAGQGNYYEQYF.